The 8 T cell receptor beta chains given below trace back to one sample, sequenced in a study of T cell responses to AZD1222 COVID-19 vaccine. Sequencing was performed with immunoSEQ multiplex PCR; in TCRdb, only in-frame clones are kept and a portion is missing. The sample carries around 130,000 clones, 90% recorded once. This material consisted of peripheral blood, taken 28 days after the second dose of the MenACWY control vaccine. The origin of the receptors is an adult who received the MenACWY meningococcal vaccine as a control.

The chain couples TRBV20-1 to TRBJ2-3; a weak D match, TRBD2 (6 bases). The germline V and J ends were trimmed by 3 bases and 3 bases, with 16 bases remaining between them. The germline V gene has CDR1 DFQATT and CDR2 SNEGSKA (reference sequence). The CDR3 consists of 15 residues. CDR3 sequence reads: CSASPDAGPTDTQYF. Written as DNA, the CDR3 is TGCAGTGCTAGTCCCGACGCGGGACCAACAGATACGCAGTATTTT.

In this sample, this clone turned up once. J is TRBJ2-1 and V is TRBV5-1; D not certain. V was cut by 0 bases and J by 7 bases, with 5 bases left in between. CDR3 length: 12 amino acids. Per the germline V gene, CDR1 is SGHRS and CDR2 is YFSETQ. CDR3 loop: CASSLGVNEQFF. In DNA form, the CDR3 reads TGCGCCAGCAGCTTGGGGGTTAATGAGCAGTTCTTC.

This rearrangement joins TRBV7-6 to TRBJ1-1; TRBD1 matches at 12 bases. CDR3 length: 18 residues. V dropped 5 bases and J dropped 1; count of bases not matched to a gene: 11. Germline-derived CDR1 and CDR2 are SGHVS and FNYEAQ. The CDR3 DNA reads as TGTGCCAGCAGCCCCCAACCGGGACAGGGGGCCGCGAACACTGAAGCTTTCTTT. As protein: CASSPQPGQGAANTEAFF.

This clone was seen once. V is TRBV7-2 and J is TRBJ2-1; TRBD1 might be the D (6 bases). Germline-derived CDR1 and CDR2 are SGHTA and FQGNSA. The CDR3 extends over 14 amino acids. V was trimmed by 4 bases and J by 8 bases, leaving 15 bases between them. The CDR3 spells CASSSYRVADEQFF. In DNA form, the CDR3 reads TGTGCCAGCAGCTCCTACAGGGTGGCGGATGAGCAGTTCTTC. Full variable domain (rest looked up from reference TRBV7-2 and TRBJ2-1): GAGVSQSPSNKVTEKGKDVELRCDPISGHTALYWYRQSLGQGLEFLIYFQGNSAPDKSGLPSDRFSAERTGGSVSTLTIQRTQQEDSAVYLCASSSYRVADEQFFGPGTRLTVL.

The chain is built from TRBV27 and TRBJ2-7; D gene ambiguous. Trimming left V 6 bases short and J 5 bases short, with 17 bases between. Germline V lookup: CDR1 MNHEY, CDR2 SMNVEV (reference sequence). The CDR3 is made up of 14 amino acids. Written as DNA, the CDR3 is TGTGCCAGCAGCCCCGATGGCCGGATCCACGAGCAGTACTTC. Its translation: CASSPDGRIHEQYF.

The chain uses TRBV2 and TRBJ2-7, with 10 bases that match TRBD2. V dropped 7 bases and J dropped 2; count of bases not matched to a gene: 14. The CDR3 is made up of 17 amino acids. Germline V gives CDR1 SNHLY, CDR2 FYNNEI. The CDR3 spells CASTPLAGVRITYEQYF. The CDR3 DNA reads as TGTGCCAGCACTCCGCTAGCGGGAGTCCGAATAACCTACGAGCAGTACTTC. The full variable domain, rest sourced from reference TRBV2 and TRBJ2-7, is EPEVTQTPSHQVTQMGQEVILRCVPISNHLYFYWYRQILGQKVEFLVSFYNNEISEKSEIFDDQFSVERPDGSNFTLKIRSTKLEDSAMYFCASTPLAGVRITYEQYFGPGTRLTVT.

This chain's CDR3 is CASRSDNNSPLHF. The CDR3 DNA reads TGTGCCAGCCGATCGGATAATAATTCACCCCTCCACTTT. The chain joins TRBV6-5 to TRBJ1-6; D gene ambiguous. The CDR3 sequence is 13 residues long. V was cut by 8 bases and J by 5 bases, with 10 bases left in between. Germline CDR1 is MNHEY and CDR2 is SVGAGI.

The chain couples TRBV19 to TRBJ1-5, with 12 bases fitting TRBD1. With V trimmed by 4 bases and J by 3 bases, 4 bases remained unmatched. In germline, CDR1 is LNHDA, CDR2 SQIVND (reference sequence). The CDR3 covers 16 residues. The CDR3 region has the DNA TGTGCCAGTAGTAGGGGACAGGGGGCGAACAATCAGCCCCAGCATTTT. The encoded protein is CASSRGQGANNQPQHF.